A single sample gave rise to the 8 T cell receptor beta chains below, sequenced in a study of neoadjuvant anti-PD-1 for oral cavity cancer (dated by TCRdb to about 2021). The method behind the library was the immunoSEQ multiplex PCR assay. TCRdb retrieved this table from immuneACCESS and kept in-frame rearrangements only. Not all clones are present; in checked studies, unresolved V genes account for under half, and no reason is known for the remainder. In this sample the table shows over 20,000 clones, 20% to 30% of which occur a single time. Of the sample, more than 15% is held by the ten largest clones. This specimen's time point label, per the study, means: after neoadjuvant nivolumab, at surgical resection. The sequenced sample was tumor tissue, obtained after nivolumab (anti-PD-1) treatment. These receptors were collected from a person aged 40 to 85 with oral cavity squamous cell carcinoma.

This clone was counted between two and nine times. The V call is TRBV27, the J call TRBJ2-1; a possible D gene is TRBD1 (6 bases). Germline V CDR1 and CDR2: MNHEY, SMNVEV (reference sequence). V lost 5 bases to trimming and J lost 9 bases, with 20 bases between them. The length of the CDR3 is 15 residues. CDR3 protein: CASSPANRVLVEQFF. The CDR3 DNA follows: TGTGCCAGCAGTCCCGCGAACAGGGTTCTGGTTGAGCAGTTCTTC.

V usage is TRBV18 and J usage is TRBJ1-1; 10 positions match TRBD1. Trimming took 6 bases from V and 4 from J; bases not matched to a gene: 23. Germline values: CDR1 KGHSH, CDR2 LQKENI. This CDR3 has 20 amino acids. CDR3 protein: CASSQSGTGVKGLLSTEAFF. The CDR3 nucleotides are TGTGCCAGCTCTCAATCCGGGACAGGGGTAAAGGGCTTGCTCTCCACTGAAGCTTTCTTT. The whole variable domain, filled in from reference TRBV18 and TRBJ1-1, reads NAGVMQNPRHLVRRRGQEARLRCSPMKGHSHVYWYRQLPEEGLKFMVYLQKENIIDESGMPKERFSAEFPKEGPSILRIQQVVRGDSAAYFCASSQSGTGVKGLLSTEAFFGQGTRLTVV.

J is TRBJ2-7 and V is TRBV23-1; D unresolved. TRBV23-1 is reported as an ORF; its role is uncertain. Trimming removed 6 bases at V and 0 bases at J, with 15 bases between. This CDR3 is built from 15 residues. As DNA, the CDR3 is TGCGCCAGCAGACCCCCGGGCAGGTCCTCCTACGAGCAGTACTTC. Its protein is CASRPPGRSSYEQYF.

Within the sample, this clone is medium-sized. The rearrangement uses TRBV19 and TRBJ1-2, with 11 bases aligning to TRBD1. CDR1 LNHDA and CDR2 SQIVND come from the germline V gene (reference sequence). V shed 5 bases, J shed 7 bases, and the junction held 6 bases outside the gene matches. CDR3 size: 14 residues. The CDR3 DNA is TGTGCCAGTAGTGTCGGACAGGGGGCAGGTGGCTACACCTTC. Protein sequence: CASSVGQGAGGYTF.

This clone occurred a few times. The chain carries TRBV11-2 and TRBJ2-1; 8 bases are shared with TRBD2. The CDR3 contains 16 residues. Germline trimming cut 5 bases from V and 3 bases from J; bases unmatched to any gene: 9. CDR1 is SGHAT and CDR2 is FQNNGV in the germline V gene. CDR3 in DNA: TGTGCCAGCAGCCCAGCTTTGCTAGCGGGCTACAATGAGCAGTTCTTC. This codes for CASSPALLAGYNEQFF.

The CDR3 loop reads CASSYSPGTLNTEAFF. CDR3 coding DNA: TGTGCCAGCAGCTACAGCCCCGGGACATTGAACACTGAAGCTTTCTTT. The V call is TRBV7-9, the J call TRBJ1-1; a possible D gene is TRBD1 (6 bases). V gave up 4 bases and J gave up 0 bases, with 15 bases separating them. The V gene's germline CDR1 is SEHNR and CDR2 FQNEAQ (reference sequence). The CDR3 loop spans 16 amino acids.

This clone has a handful of counts. The gene calls are TRBV20-1 and TRBJ1-2; unclear D gene. Germline CDR1 DFQATT, CDR2 SNEGSKA (reference sequence). This CDR3 comprises 10 residues. V lost 2 bases and J lost 2, with 0 bases in between. Here the CDR3 reads CSARNYGYTF. The CDR3 DNA reads as TGCAGTGCTAGAAACTATGGCTACACCTTC.

This clone was picked up a small number of times. The chain has TRBV2 and TRBJ1-2; 8 bases are shared with TRBD1. Germline V gene data show CDR1 as SNHLY and CDR2 as FYNNEI. The J segment lost 4 bases and the V segment lost 7 bases, leaving 8 bases of the junction unmatched. This CDR3 spans 14 amino acids. CDR3 loop: CASTPQGVGYGYTF. The CDR3 DNA follows: TGTGCCAGCACTCCACAGGGGGTGGGCTATGGCTACACCTTC.